This T cell receptor beta chain was sequenced in a study of radiotherapy plus CTLA-4 blockade in lung cancer. The CDR3 length is 15 residues. The V segment lost 5 bases and the J segment 0 bases; nucleotides outside the gene matches: 4. CDR1 and CDR2 from the germline V gene are SGHAT and FQNNGV. Clones were read by immunoSEQ multiplex PCR, and TCRdb kept only the in-frame ones, dropping some. The repertoire includes 50,000 to 70,000 clones, about 80% of them detected once, and 6% to 7% sits in the top ten. The receptor's source is a human donor with non-small cell lung cancer whose response to radiotherapy plus ipilimumab could not be evaluated. The V gene is TRBV11-2, the J gene TRBJ1-1, with 9 bases aligning to TRBD1. This specimen was peripheral blood, taken from a patient treated with radiotherapy plus ipilimumab. As DNA, the CDR3 is TGTGCCAGCAGCATACAGGGGGCTCTGAACACTGAAGCTTTCTTT. Translation: CASSIQGALNTEAFF.